This T cell receptor (beta chain) was found in a study of blood T cells in healthy people across ages. Alongside a J-beta primer mix, a sample-barcoded 5' primer served in a second PCR lasting about 7 to 12 cycles. Through a template-switch adaptor with 12 random nucleotides, each cDNA molecule received a tag. TCRdb called the 5' RACE reads again in MiXCR, with one record for every CDR3 protein. Among some 780,000 distinct CDR3 sequences listed, 56% were seen once. Each individual donor underwent a draw of roughly 10 milliliters of peripheral blood. Trimming took 6 bases from V and 5 from J, leaving 19 bases between them. In germline, CDR1 is DFQATT, CDR2 SNEGSKA (reference sequence). CDR3 length equals 14 residues.

This receptor was taken from a man in his forties in good health. The specimen sequenced was blood. This sequence joins TRBV20-1 and TRBJ2-5; the D is unclear. The CDR3: CSAPAIGFQETQYF. In DNA, the CDR3 is TGCAGTGCCCCGGCGATAGGGTTCCAGGAGACCCAGTACTTC.